One sample yielded the 26 T cell receptor beta chains listed below, sequenced in a study of control samples from healthy donors and cancer patients. Here immunoSEQ multiplex PCR was the method, and the copy in TCRdb shows in-frame clones only, minus some. The data show 110,000 or so clones, with approximately 82% seen just once and 6.5% held by the top ten. Material for sequencing was blood. The receptors here all came from a man younger than 35 in good health.

V is TRBV27 and J is TRBJ2-7; the match to TRBD2 covers 11 bases. The CDR3 totals 15 residues. The germline V gene has CDR1 MNHEY and CDR2 SMNVEV (reference sequence). With V trimmed by 6 bases and J by 1 base, 5 bases remained unmatched. CDR3 in amino acids: CASRITSGGSYEQYF. In nucleotides, the CDR3 is TGTGCCAGCAGAATAACTAGCGGGGGTTCCTACGAGCAGTACTTC.

The chain couples TRBV6-5 to TRBJ1-2; the D gene is possibly TRBD1 (6 bases). The V and J ends lost 6 bases and 4 bases respectively, with 15 bases between them. CDR1 MNHEY and CDR2 SVGAGI come from the germline V gene. The length of the CDR3 is 14 residues. The CDR3, as DNA: TGTGCCAGCAGGGACAGAGCCAATCCCTATGGCTACACCTTC. It encodes CASRDRANPYGYTF.

The CDR3 nucleotides read TGTGCCAGCAGGGAGGGACCCTACAACGAGCAGTACGTC. As protein: CASREGPYNEQYV. The rearrangement links TRBV2 to TRBJ2-7; possibly TRBD2 for D (6 bases). This CDR3 is built from 13 residues. Deletions cut 6 bases from V and 5 bases from J, with 14 bases between. Per the germline V gene, CDR1 is SNHLY and CDR2 is FYNNEI.

This chain uses TRBV19 with TRBJ1-6, with a possible D match to TRBD1 (6 bases). There are 15 residues in the CDR3. Trimming left V 4 bases short and J 5 bases short, with 12 bases between. CDR1 is LNHDA and CDR2 is SQIVND in the germline V gene (reference sequence). The DNA for the CDR3 is TGTGCCAGTAGTAATCCAAGGACAGATAATTCACCCCTCCACTTT. Translation: CASSNPRTDNSPLHF.

The J gene is TRBJ2-2, the V gene TRBV5-1; 11 nucleotides match TRBD2. CDR1 and CDR2 (germline): SGHRS, YFSETQ. V lost 4 bases to trimming and J lost 5 bases; unmatched junction nucleotides: 4. There are 15 residues in the CDR3. The chain's CDR3 is CASSVTSGTTGELFF. Here the CDR3 DNA reads TGCGCCAGCAGCGTGACTAGCGGGACTACCGGGGAGCTGTTTTTT.

The chain uses TRBV5-1 and TRBJ1-2; D is perhaps TRBD1 (5 bases). The CDR3 sequence is 13 residues long. V lost 3 bases and J 7 bases, leaving 13 bases between the germline ends. Germline-derived CDR1 and CDR2 are SGHRS and YFSETQ. CDR3 region: CASSSRVGGGYTF. CDR3 in DNA: TGCGCCAGCAGCTCCAGGGTTGGCGGTGGCTACACCTTC.

CDR3 bases: TGTGCCAGCAGCTCCACCCGGGACAGGACGGGTGGCTACACCTTC. Protein sequence: CASSSTRDRTGGYTF. The rearrangement uses TRBV11-2 and TRBJ1-2; 8 positions match TRBD1. From germline, CDR1 is SGHAT and CDR2 FQNNGV. J lost 7 bases, V lost 4 bases, and 11 bases had no gene match. This CDR3 has 15 residues.

The chain has TRBV24-1 and TRBJ1-1; weak D call: TRBD1 (6 bases). The germline CDR1 and CDR2 sequences are KGHDR and SFDVKD. Trimming shortened V by 7 bases and J by 5 bases, and 19 bases separated the two germline ends. This CDR3 is built from 15 residues. CDR3 loop: CATRPGHSGGTEAFF. In DNA form, the CDR3 reads TGTGCCACCAGACCGGGACACTCCGGAGGAACTGAAGCTTTCTTT.

Concerning this clone: A much larger clone differs by one base, so this may be a read error. Different DNA sequences within this sample yield the same CDR3. The CDR3 sequence: CASSKAPIAGPRLSQTYNEQFF. The CDR3, as DNA: TGTGCCAGCAGCAAAGCCCCCATCGCTGGTCCTAGGCTATCCCAAACTTACAATGAGCAGTTCTTC. The genes are TRBV21-1 and TRBJ2-1; TRBD2 is the table's D call, not checked against the DNA. TRBV21-1 counts as a pseudogene. CDR3 size: 22 residues.

The CDR3 spells CATSDLLGEQFF. The CDR3 nucleotides are TGTGCCACCAGTGATTTATTGGGTGAGCAGTTCTTC. The gene calls are TRBV24-1 and TRBJ2-1; D call uncertain. The CDR3 has 12 amino acids. V dropped 1 base and J dropped 9 bases, with 6 bases sitting between them. Germline V lookup: CDR1 KGHDR, CDR2 SFDVKD.

The gene calls are TRBV15 and TRBJ2-3; the match to TRBD2 covers 10 bases. The CDR3 is 16 amino acids. CDR1 and CDR2 (germline): LNHNV, YYDKDF (reference sequence). J was trimmed by 4 bases and V by 1 base; bases with no gene match: 5. CDR3: CATSRVSGGASDTQYF. As DNA, the CDR3 is TGTGCCACCAGCAGAGTCAGCGGGGGGGCTTCAGATACGCAGTATTTT.

The chain employs TRBV6-5 and TRBJ1-1; D may be TRBD1 (6 bases). CDR3 size: 12 residues. V was cut by 7 bases and J by 10 bases, with 16 bases left in between. Germline assignment: CDR1 MNHEY and CDR2 SVGAGI. CDR3: CASTEGGVRAFF. The CDR3 DNA reads TGTGCCAGCACCGAGGGGGGGGTTCGAGCTTTCTTT.

V gene TRBV9 combines with J gene TRBJ2-1; the D gene is possibly TRBD1 (5 bases). The V gene's germline CDR1 is SGDLS and CDR2 YYNGEE. The CDR3 consists of 14 residues. The V end lost 3 bases, the J end lost 5 bases, and 12 bases lay between the germline ends. This CDR3 reads CASSARVSNNEQFF. CDR3 coding DNA: TGTGCCAGCAGCGCCAGGGTTTCCAACAATGAGCAGTTCTTC.

The chain joins TRBV28 to TRBJ2-7; D may be TRBD1 or TRBD2 (5 bases each). The CDR3 runs to 14 residues. Germline V CDR1 and CDR2: MDHEN, SYDVKM. The germline V and J ends were trimmed by 4 bases and 1 base, with 11 bases remaining between them. CDR3 DNA: TGTGCCAGCAGTTGGGTTGGGGGTTCCTACGAGCAGTACTTC. This codes for CASSWVGGSYEQYF.

The chain recombines TRBV27 with TRBJ2-1; possibly TRBD2 for D (5 bases). The CDR3 spans 13 residues. V was cut by 2 bases and J by 6 bases, with 8 bases left in between. Germline assignment: CDR1 MNHEY and CDR2 SMNVEV (reference sequence). The CDR3 protein is CASSLTSINEQFF. The CDR3 nucleotides read TGTGCCAGCAGTTTAACTAGTATCAATGAGCAGTTCTTC.

The chain links TRBV18 to TRBJ2-3; no firm D call. The CDR3 sequence is 15 residues long. V dropped 2 bases and J dropped 0 bases, with 9 bases sitting between them. The germline CDR1 and CDR2 sequences are KGHSH and LQKENI. CDR3 DNA: TGTGCCAGCTCACCAGGGGTCCTTAGCACAGATACGCAGTATTTT. Its translation is CASSPGVLSTDTQYF.

The V gene is TRBV27, the J gene TRBJ2-7; 10 bases line up with TRBD1. This CDR3 spans 14 amino acids. Germline V gene sequence: CDR1 MNHEY, CDR2 SMNVEV (reference sequence). V lost 2 bases and J lost 3; bases outside the gene matches: 1. CDR3 nucleotide sequence: TGTGCCAGCAGTTTAGACAGGGGGCTCTACGAGCAGTACTTC. As protein: CASSLDRGLYEQYF.

The chain has TRBV30 and TRBJ1-6; TRBD1 matches at 8 bases. The germline gives CDR1 GTSNPN, CDR2 SVGIG (reference sequence). This CDR3 contains 15 residues. V gave up 2 bases and J gave up 7 bases; unmatched junction bases: 7. This chain's CDR3 is CAWSLLGQGNSPLHF. CDR3 DNA sequence: TGTGCCTGGAGTCTTTTAGGACAGGGAAATTCACCCCTCCACTTT.

The chain employs TRBV5-1 and TRBJ1-3; 10 bases map to TRBD1. The CDR3 has 15 amino acids. V was pared by 4 bases and J by 2 bases, with 3 bases of the junction left unmatched. Per the germline V gene, CDR1 is SGHRS and CDR2 is YFSETQ. Here the CDR3 reads CASSPGTGAGNTIYF. As DNA, the CDR3 is TGCGCCAGCAGCCCCGGGACAGGGGCTGGAAACACCATATATTTT.

J is TRBJ1-5 and V is TRBV12-3 or TRBV12-4; D unresolved. Trimming pared 2 bases from V and 6 bases from J, leaving 8 bases between. This CDR3 region has 13 residues. Here the CDR3 reads CASSLKWIQPQHF. CDR3 sequence (DNA): TGTGCCAGCAGTTTAAAATGGATTCAGCCCCAGCATTTT.

There are a few counts of this clone. This rearrangement joins TRBV6-5 to TRBJ1-2; maybe TRBD1 (6 bases). V was trimmed by 6 bases and J by 7 bases, leaving 15 bases between them. Germline V CDR1 and CDR2: MNHEY, SVGAGI. CDR3 length: 13 amino acids. For the CDR3, the DNA is TGTGCCAGCAGATTAAACAGGGAGAGTGGCTACACCTTC. Its protein is CASRLNRESGYTF.

The gene calls are TRBV4-1 and TRBJ2-5, with 12 positions matching TRBD1. The CDR3 runs 16 residues. The germline V gene has CDR1 MGHRA and CDR2 YSYEKL. J gave up 7 bases and V 1 base, and 7 bases lay outside the gene matches. The CDR3 reads CASSQVGGQGAGTQYF. For the CDR3, the DNA is TGCGCCAGCAGCCAAGTGGGGGGACAGGGGGCGGGGACCCAGTACTTC.

This chain links TRBV15 with TRBJ1-1, with D hard to call. Germline CDR1 and CDR2: LNHNV and YYDKDF (reference sequence). V dropped 5 bases and J dropped 1 base, with 8 bases sitting between them. This CDR3 comprises 13 residues. CDR3 region: CATSERENTEAFF. The CDR3 region has the DNA TGTGCCACCAGCGAAAGGGAGAACACTGAAGCTTTCTTT.

The rearrangement joins TRBV27 to TRBJ1-2; 7 bases fit TRBD1. Germline CDR1 reads MNHEY; CDR2 reads SMNVEV (reference sequence). The V gene end was trimmed by 5 bases and the J gene end by 4 bases; junction bases not matched to a gene: 4. The CDR3 sequence is 13 residues long. The CDR3 DNA sequence: TGTGCCAGCAGTCCAGGGGGGAGCTATGGCTACACCTTC. It translates to CASSPGGSYGYTF.

J is TRBJ2-1 and V is TRBV6-5; D is perhaps TRBD1 (6 bases). The germline V gene has CDR1 MNHEY and CDR2 SVGAGI. Trimming pared 4 bases from V and 0 bases from J, leaving 13 bases between. The CDR3 totals 16 residues. The CDR3 region is CASSSRTASSYNEQFF. The CDR3 bases are TGTGCCAGCAGTTCCAGGACAGCCAGCTCCTACAATGAGCAGTTCTTC.

There are a few counts of this clone. The rearrangement joins TRBV28 to TRBJ1-6, with TRBD1 matching over 9 bases. This CDR3 contains 16 residues. The germline V gene has CDR1 MDHEN and CDR2 SYDVKM. The J segment lost 9 bases and the V segment lost 2 bases, leaving 8 bases of the junction unmatched. The DNA for the CDR3 is TGTGCCAGCAGTTTAATGGGACAGGGTTTTGGTTCACCCCTCCACTTT. As protein: CASSLMGQGFGSPLHF.